The TCR beta chain described here comes from a study of control samples from healthy donors and cancer patients. TCRdb's table, derived via immunoSEQ multiplex PCR, lists solely in-frame clones and lacks some. The sample holds about 110,000 clones; 70% to 85% are singletons and the top ten take approximately 6.7%. CDR3 length equals 12 residues. Germline loops: CDR1 MNHEY, CDR2 SVGAGI. V was clipped by 6 bases and J by 9 bases, with 11 bases between them. This sequence joins TRBV6-5 and TRBJ2-2; either TRBD1 or TRBD2 may fit D (5 bases each). The sample comprised blood. The clonotype comes from a man aged 18 to 35 in good health. The CDR3 here is CASSLRDRELFF. The CDR3 coding sequence is TGTGCCAGCAGCCTCAGGGACCGGGAGCTGTTTTTT.